Presented here are 3 T cell receptor beta chains from one specimen sequenced in a study of blood T cell repertoires in COVID-19. The assay was immunoSEQ multiplex PCR, and TCRdb's table has in-frame clones only and misses some. Among 110,000 or so clones listed, 65% to 85% were seen once. Sequencing was carried out using peripheral blood. All receptors come from a man aged 50 or older with acute or convalescent COVID-19.

This chain links TRBV3-1 (or the pseudogene TRBV3-2) with TRBJ1-1; no clear D gene. CDR3 length equals 16 residues. The germline V gene has CDR1 LGHDT and CDR2 YNNKEL (reference sequence). V lost 4 bases to trimming and J lost 0 bases, with 15 bases between them. The CDR3 is CASSPGARVMNTEAFF. CDR3 sequence (DNA): TGTGCCAGCAGCCCTGGCGCCCGGGTGATGAACACTGAAGCTTTCTTT.

This chain uses TRBV25-1 with TRBJ2-5; D is undetermined. Germline-derived CDR1 and CDR2 are MGHDK and SYGVNS. The V and J ends lost 3 bases and 3 bases respectively, with 14 bases between them. There are 15 residues in the CDR3. Here the CDR3 DNA reads TGTGCCAGCAGTGACGGTCACCGGGTGGAAGAGACCCAGTACTTC. It encodes CASSDGHRVEETQYF.

In its sample, this clone was seen a few times. The V call is TRBV11-2, the J call TRBJ1-3; 8 bases map to TRBD1. This CDR3 comprises 15 residues. V shed 3 bases, J shed 3 bases, and the junction held 4 bases outside the gene matches. Germline CDR1 SGHAT, CDR2 FQNNGV. The CDR3 reads CASSFRGLGGNTIYF. The CDR3 region has the DNA TGTGCCAGCAGCTTCAGGGGGCTAGGTGGAAACACCATATATTTT.